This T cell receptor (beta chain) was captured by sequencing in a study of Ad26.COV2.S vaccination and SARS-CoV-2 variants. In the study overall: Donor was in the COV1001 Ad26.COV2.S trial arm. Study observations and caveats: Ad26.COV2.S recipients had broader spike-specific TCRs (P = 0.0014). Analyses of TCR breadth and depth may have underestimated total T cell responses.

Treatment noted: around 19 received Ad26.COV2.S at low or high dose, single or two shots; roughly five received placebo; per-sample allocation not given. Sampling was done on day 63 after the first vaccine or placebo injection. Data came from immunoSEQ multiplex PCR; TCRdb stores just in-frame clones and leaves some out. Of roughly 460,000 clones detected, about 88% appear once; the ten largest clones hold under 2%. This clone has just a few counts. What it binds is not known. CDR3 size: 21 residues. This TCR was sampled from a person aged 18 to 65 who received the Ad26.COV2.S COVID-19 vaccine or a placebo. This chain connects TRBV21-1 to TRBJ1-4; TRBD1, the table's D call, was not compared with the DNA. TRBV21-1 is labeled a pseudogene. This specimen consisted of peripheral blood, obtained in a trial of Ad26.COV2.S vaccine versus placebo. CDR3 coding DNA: TGTGCCAGCAGCCGACAGTATCACCGCCGGGACAGGGGGCTAATTAATGAAAAACTGTTTTTT. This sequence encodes CASSRQYHRRDRGLINEKLFF.